These 9 T cell receptor beta chains originate from one sample sequenced in a study of graft-versus-host responses after intestinal transplantation. Generated by immunoSEQ multiplex PCR, the TCRdb table keeps only in-frame clones and is missing some. The sample holds approximately 20,000 clones; around nine tenths are singletons and the top ten take roughly 50%. The sample in question was bone marrow, obtained about 130 days after transplant. The receptor source for this set is a human patient who received an intestinal transplant, so some T cells may come from the graft donor.

In regard to this clone: Germline and junction disagree at one end, which may indicate a read error. The J gene is TRBJ2-5, the V gene TRBV7-2; D gene ambiguous. Germline CDR1 is SGHTA and CDR2 is FQGNSA. The CDR3 runs 12 residues. CDR3 DNA sequence: TGTGCCAGCAGCTCGTCTGGCCCGGTTTTGAACTTC. Translated: CASSSSGPVLNF.

Concerning this clone itself: A junction boundary mismatches the germline segment, possibly from a read error. V gene TRBV7-8 combines with J gene TRBJ1-2, with TRBD1 matching 8 bases. Germline CDR1 and CDR2: SGHVS and FQNEAQ. This CDR3 comprises 13 residues. The CDR3 region has the DNA TGTGCCAGCAGCTTAGGGACAGGGAAGTTGAGAAAGTTC. Translated, it gives CASSLGTGKLRKF.

The chain links TRBV9 to TRBJ1-5; 7 bases fit TRBD1. The ends lost 3 bases at V and 2 bases at J; junction bases unmatched: 5. Germline CDR1 SGDLS, CDR2 YYNGEE. There are 15 residues in the CDR3. CDR3 sequence: CASSAGQTGNQPQHF. CDR3 bases: TGTGCCAGCAGCGCGGGACAGACGGGCAATCAGCCCCAGCATTTT.

V gene TRBV27 combines with J gene TRBJ2-2; D remains ambiguous. V was clipped by 2 bases and J by 5 bases, with 6 bases between them. This CDR3 region has 13 residues. The V gene's germline CDR1 is MNHEY and CDR2 SMNVEV (reference sequence). The CDR3 region is CASSLGITGELFF. The CDR3 DNA reads as TGTGCCAGCAGTTTAGGGATAACCGGGGAGCTGTTTTTT.

The rearrangement links TRBV15 to TRBJ1-5; no reliable D call. Germline V lookup: CDR1 LNHNV, CDR2 YYDKDF (reference sequence). Trimming took 0 bases from V and 7 from J, leaving 13 bases between them. The CDR3 has 15 amino acids. The chain's CDR3 is CATSRDLSLGQPQHF. The CDR3, as DNA: TGTGCCACCAGCAGAGATCTTTCATTGGGGCAGCCCCAGCATTTT. The full variable domain, rest sourced from reference TRBV15 and TRBJ1-5, is DAMVIQNPRYQVTQFGKPVTLSCSQTLNHNVMYWYQQKSSQAPKLLFHYYDKDFNNEADTPDNFQSRRPNTSFCFLDIRSPGLGDTAMYLCATSRDLSLGQPQHFGDGTRLSIL.

This clone was picked up one time. This chain links TRBV30 with TRBJ2-7, with 8 positions matching TRBD1. Trimming removed 5 bases from V and 0 bases from J; junction bases left unmatched: 3. CDR1 is GTSNPN, CDR2 SVGIG, per germline (reference sequence). CDR3 length: 13 residues. This CDR3 reads CAWGTGSSYEQYF. CDR3 in DNA: TGTGCCTGGGGGACAGGAAGCTCCTACGAGCAGTACTTC.

Only a few counts were recorded for this clone. The chain links TRBV6-5 to TRBJ2-5; D is possibly TRBD1 or TRBD2 (5 bases each). The V end lost 6 bases, the J end lost 5 bases, and 13 bases lay between the germline ends. The CDR3 contains 13 residues. The germline V gene encodes CDR1 MNHEY and CDR2 SVGAGI. The CDR3 protein is CASSQGWEETQYF. CDR3 nucleotide sequence: TGTGCCAGCAGCCAGGGATGGGAGGAGACCCAGTACTTC.

The chain joins TRBV11-2 to TRBJ2-7; D gene uncertain. The V gene lost 2 bases and the J gene lost 6 bases, with 8 bases spanning the gap. The CDR3 extends over 12 amino acids. CDR1 is SGHAT and CDR2 is FQNNGV in the germline V gene. CDR3 sequence: CASSLSLGEQYF. The CDR3 DNA sequence: TGTGCCAGCAGCTTAAGCCTGGGCGAGCAGTACTTC.

The chain uses TRBV5-8 and TRBJ2-3, with a weak D call TRBD1 (5 bases). The CDR3 spans 13 residues. V was shortened by 9 bases and J by 10 bases, with 21 bases between the two germline ends. CDR1 and CDR2 from the germline V gene are SGHTS and YDEGEE. The CDR3 sequence: CATSHGRVLAQYF. The CDR3 nucleotides read TGTGCCACCAGTCATGGCAGGGTGCTGGCGCAGTATTTT.